This TCR beta chain was recovered during a study of blood T cell repertoires in COVID-19. Study-wide background: COVID-19 samples from acute and convalescent phases originated in the United States, Italy and Spain. Sources were T cells, B-cell-depleted T cells, or PBMCs; the material itself was cDNA or gDNA.

Libraries were prepared by immunoSEQ multiplex PCR; TCRdb keeps only in-frame clonotypes and omits some of them. The sample records about 56,000 clones, about 88% being singletons. The CDR3 totals 16 residues. Germline lookup yields CDR1 LGHDT and CDR2 YNNKEL (reference sequence). Unmatched junction bases numbered 2, after V lost 1 base and J lost 0 bases. This sequence joins TRBV3-1 (or the pseudogene TRBV3-2) and TRBJ2-3; 9 nucleotides match TRBD2. The sample consisted of peripheral blood. This TCR was recovered from an older woman with COVID-19, enrolled during active disease. The CDR3 DNA reads TGTGCCAGCAGCCAAGCCCTAGCGGGGAGCACAGATACGCAGTATTTT. Amino acid sequence: CASSQALAGSTDTQYF.